Below, 23 T cell receptor beta chains from the same sample are listed, as sequenced in a study of blood T cell repertoires in COVID-19. Sequencing used immunoSEQ multiplex PCR; TCRdb keeps in-frame clones, though not all of them. The sample has some 220,000 clones, nearly 90% seen once; the top ten hold approximately 12%. Specimen: peripheral blood. These receptors were obtained from a woman aged 18 to 35 who had recovered from COVID-19.

This chain uses TRBV27 with TRBJ1-5, with 7 bases that match TRBD1. Germline V gene lookup returns CDR1 MNHEY and CDR2 SMNVEV (reference sequence). The CDR3 totals 14 residues. V gave up 4 bases and J gave up 6 bases; unmatched junction bases: 6. The CDR3 DNA reads as TGTGCCAGCAGTTATCGACAGGGAGGTCAGCCCCAGCATTTT. Amino acids: CASSYRQGGQPQHF.

The V call is TRBV3-1 (or the pseudogene TRBV3-2), the J call TRBJ2-4, with D possibly matching TRBD1 (5 bases). Trimming left V 1 base short and J 5 bases short, with 9 bases between. The CDR3 consists of 14 residues. Germline CDR1 and CDR2: LGHDT and YNNKEL (reference sequence). The DNA of the CDR3 is TGTGCCAGCAGCCAAGGAGGACACCAAAACATTCAGTACTTC. It codes for CASSQGGHQNIQYF.

The J gene is TRBJ2-2, the V gene TRBV7-9; a possible D gene is TRBD2 (6 bases). Germline V gene data show CDR1 as SEHNR and CDR2 as FQNEAQ (reference sequence). V lost 1 base and J 2 bases, leaving 20 bases between the germline ends. The CDR3 sequence is 19 residues long. The CDR3 DNA reads TGTGCCAGCAGCTTAGACTCATTTGGGGGGAGTAGAAACACCGGGGAGCTGTTTTTT. This sequence encodes CASSLDSFGGSRNTGELFF.

This chain uses TRBV7-9 with TRBJ2-3, with a tentative D call TRBD2 (5 bases). Trimming removed 3 bases at V and 4 bases at J, with 11 bases between. The CDR3 is made up of 14 amino acids. The germline V gene encodes CDR1 SEHNR and CDR2 FQNEAQ (reference sequence). CDR3 residues: CASSFTSAADTQYF. The DNA for the CDR3 is TGTGCCAGCAGCTTCACATCAGCGGCAGATACGCAGTATTTT.

This chain links TRBV11-2 with TRBJ1-4; D remains unclear. CDR1 and CDR2 (germline): SGHAT, FQNNGV. This CDR3 region has 15 residues. The V gene lost 2 bases and the J gene lost 3 bases, with 10 bases spanning the gap. The CDR3 DNA reads TGTGCCAGCAGCTTAATAAGGACTCCTAATGAAAAACTGTTTTTT. This gives the protein CASSLIRTPNEKLFF.

The genes are TRBV9 and TRBJ1-2; 9 nucleotides align to TRBD1. Germline CDR1 reads SGDLS; CDR2 reads YYNGEE. Unmatched junction bases numbered 10, after V lost 0 bases and J lost 4 bases. This CDR3 is built from 17 residues. The CDR3 here is CASSVAGQGVGVYGYTF. The CDR3 bases are TGTGCCAGCAGCGTAGCGGGACAGGGTGTTGGGGTCTATGGCTACACCTTC.

The chain employs TRBV6-2 or TRBV6-3 and TRBJ1-1; 7 bases are a match to TRBD1. V lost 6 bases to trimming and J lost 8 bases; unmatched junction nucleotides: 6. Germline V CDR1 and CDR2: MNHEY, SVGEGT. This CDR3 has 12 amino acids. In DNA form, the CDR3 reads TGTGCCAGCAGCTCCACAGGGGAGGAAGCTTTCTTT. As protein: CASSSTGEEAFF.

The rearrangement joins TRBV29-1 to TRBJ1-2, with 9 bases aligning to TRBD1. Germline trimming cut 2 bases from V and 5 bases from J; bases unmatched to any gene: 6. Germline V gene data show CDR1 as SQVTM and CDR2 as ANQGSEA. This CDR3 comprises 14 residues. The CDR3 loop reads CSVEQTGTGYGYTF. CDR3 DNA: TGCAGCGTTGAACAAACCGGGACAGGGTATGGCTACACCTTC. Drawing the rest from reference TRBV29-1 and TRBJ1-2, the complete variable domain is SAVISQKPSRDICQRGTSLTIQCQVDSQVTMMFWYRQQPGQSLTLIATANQGSEATYESGFVIDKFPISRPNLTFSTLTVSNMSPEDSSIYLCSVEQTGTGYGYTFGSGTRLTVV.

The chain has TRBV9 and TRBJ2-3; 7 bases are a match to TRBD1. V gave up 0 bases and J gave up 3 bases; unmatched junction bases: 4. The CDR3 spans 15 residues. In germline, CDR1 is SGDLS, CDR2 YYNGEE. Here the CDR3 DNA reads TGTGCCAGCAGCGTAGGGCGACAGGGAACAGATACGCAGTATTTT. Encoded protein: CASSVGRQGTDTQYF. The variable domain in full, completed from reference TRBV9 and TRBJ2-3, reads DSGVTQTPKHLITATGQRVTLRCSPRSGDLSVYWYQQSLDQGLQFLIQYYNGEERAKGNILERFSAQQFPDLHSELNLSSLELGDSALYFCASSVGRQGTDTQYFGPGTRLTVL.

The genes are TRBV9 and TRBJ2-3; D unresolved. V lost 0 bases, J lost 1 base, and 6 bases lay in between. The CDR3 covers 14 residues. The germline gives CDR1 SGDLS, CDR2 YYNGEE. The CDR3 here is CASSVEQRTDTQYF. The CDR3 bases are TGTGCCAGCAGCGTAGAACAGCGCACAGATACGCAGTATTTT.

The chain has TRBV6-2 or TRBV6-3 and TRBJ1-5, with 7 bases matching TRBD1. The J segment lost 8 bases and the V segment lost 5 bases, leaving 6 bases of the junction unmatched. This CDR3 has 13 amino acids. Per germline, CDR1 MNHEY and CDR2 SVGEGT. The CDR3 sequence is CASSRQGREPQHF. CDR3 sequence (DNA): TGTGCCAGCAGTAGACAGGGTCGAGAGCCCCAGCATTTT.

The CDR3 sequence: CASSQEGGGYLNTGELFF. Here the CDR3 DNA reads TGCGCCAGCAGCCAAGAGGGGGGTGGCTACTTAAACACCGGGGAGCTGTTTTTT. The V and J genes are TRBV4-3 and TRBJ2-2; maybe TRBD2 (6 bases). V was cut by 0 bases and J by 2 bases, with 16 bases left in between. Looked up from germline, CDR1 is LGHNA and CDR2 is YSLEER. This CDR3 comprises 18 residues.

This chain connects TRBV25-1 to TRBJ2-1, with D maybe TRBD2 (5 bases). Germline assignment: CDR1 MGHDK and CDR2 SYGVNS. The CDR3 extends over 16 amino acids. V lost 2 bases to trimming and J lost 6 bases, with 17 bases between them. The DNA for the CDR3 is TGTGCCAGCAGTGAACTAAGAGGGCGGGCGCGCAATGAGCAGTTCTTC. As protein: CASSELRGRARNEQFF.

In this sample, this clone turned up once. The CDR3 region is CASRPNQGLEQYF. The CDR3 DNA follows: TGTGCCAGCAGGCCCAATCAGGGGCTCGAGCAGTACTTC. This sequence joins TRBV6-5 and TRBJ2-7, with D perhaps TRBD1 (6 bases). Germline CDR1 and CDR2: MNHEY and SVGAGI. The germline V and J ends were trimmed by 6 bases and 6 bases, with 15 bases remaining between them. The CDR3 totals 13 residues.

This clone was counted only a few times. CDR3: CASSQDFPQGGVTGELFF. In DNA form, the CDR3 reads TGTGCCAGCAGCCAAGACTTCCCGCAGGGTGGAGTGACCGGGGAGCTGTTTTTT. This chain joins TRBV14 and TRBJ2-2; TRBD1 might be the D (5 bases). V was trimmed by 0 bases and J by 5 bases, leaving 19 bases between them. Per the germline V gene, CDR1 is SGHDN and CDR2 is FVKESK. The CDR3 is 18 amino acids.

The gene calls are TRBV7-6 and TRBJ1-1, with D possibly matching TRBD1 (5 bases). The CDR3 is 16 residues long. Deletions cut 2 bases from V and 1 base from J, with 14 bases between. The germline gives CDR1 SGHVS, CDR2 FNYEAQ. CDR3 nucleotide sequence: TGTGCCAGCAGCTTAAGTCATGGACATTCGAACACTGAAGCTTTCTTT. Its protein product is CASSLSHGHSNTEAFF.

The CDR3 sequence: CASSMRLDGETQYF. DNA of the CDR3: TGTGCCAGTAGTATGAGACTAGACGGCGAGACCCAGTACTTC. The J gene is TRBJ2-5, the V gene TRBV19; a possible D gene is TRBD2 (6 bases). V gave up 3 bases and J gave up 5 bases, with 13 bases separating them. The CDR3 contains 14 residues. CDR1 LNHDA and CDR2 SQIVND come from the germline V gene (reference sequence).

This clone was counted between two and nine times. The V and J genes are TRBV10-3 and TRBJ2-7; possible D gene TRBD2, 5 bases. The CDR3 loop spans 16 amino acids. The ends were cut back, 0 bases at V and 0 bases at J, with 12 bases in the middle. Germline V gene sequence: CDR1 ENHRY, CDR2 SYGVKD. The CDR3 spells CAISESTRGSSYEQYF. In nucleotides, the CDR3 is TGTGCCATCAGTGAGTCGACTCGAGGGAGCTCCTACGAGCAGTACTTC.

This chain joins TRBV12-3 or TRBV12-4 and TRBJ1-1; D unclear. Trimming shortened V by 1 base and J by 10 bases, and 10 bases separated the two germline ends. The CDR3 is 12 amino acids. Written as DNA, the CDR3 is TGTGCCAGCAGTTTAGGCGCCCGAGCAGCTTTCTTT. Its translation: CASSLGARAAFF.

About this clone: The same CDR3 also results from other DNA sequences found in this sample. For the CDR3, the DNA is TGTGCCAGTAGTACAGGGTTAAACACTGAAGCTTTCTTT. Encoded protein: CASSTGLNTEAFF. The chain recombines TRBV19 with TRBJ1-1; D is possibly TRBD1 (5 bases). Between the trimmed V and J ends, which lost 4 bases and 2 bases, there was a span of 8 bases. Germline V CDR1 and CDR2: LNHDA, SQIVND (reference sequence). The length of the CDR3 is 13 residues.

The chain is built from TRBV5-1 and TRBJ2-7, with 13 bases fitting TRBD2. This CDR3 is built from 16 residues. Germline CDR1 SGHRS, CDR2 YFSETQ. J lost 5 bases, V lost 4 bases, and 9 bases had no gene match. DNA of the CDR3: TGCGCCAGCAGCCCCTGGGGGACTAGCGGGAACCACGAGCAGTACTTC. Protein: CASSPWGTSGNHEQYF. Supplemented by reference TRBV5-1 and TRBJ2-7, the full variable domain reads KAGVTQTPRYLIKTRGQQVTLSCSPISGHRSVSWYQQTPGQGLQFLFEYFSETQRNKGNFPGRFSGRQFSNSRSEMNVSTLELGDSALYLCASSPWGTSGNHEQYFGPGTRLTVT.

This clone was seen once. V gene TRBV4-2 combines with J gene TRBJ2-3; 8 nucleotides align to TRBD2. J lost 1 base, V lost 4 bases, and 25 bases had no gene match. The CDR3 is made up of 22 amino acids. Germline CDR1 LGHNA, CDR2 YNFKEQ. This CDR3 reads CASSPKRGLVRGPHVGTDTQYF. DNA of the CDR3: TGTGCCAGCAGCCCCAAAAGGGGACTAGTCCGGGGGCCGCATGTGGGCACAGATACGCAGTATTTT.

Only one count was recorded for this clone. The chain joins TRBV7-2 to TRBJ2-7; 7 bases align to TRBD2. This CDR3 region has 14 residues. The V segment lost 5 bases and the J segment 3 bases; nucleotides outside the gene matches: 7. Germline V lookup: CDR1 SGHTA, CDR2 FQGNSA. The CDR3: CASSGYERGYEQYF. Here the CDR3 DNA reads TGTGCCAGCAGCGGGTATGAGCGGGGCTACGAGCAGTACTTC. The variable domain in full, with the rest retrieved from reference TRBV7-2 and TRBJ2-7, is GAGVSQSPSNKVTEKGKDVELRCDPISGHTALYWYRQSLGQGLEFLIYFQGNSAPDKSGLPSDRFSAERTGGSVSTLTIQRTQQEDSAVYLCASSGYERGYEQYFGPGTRLTVT.